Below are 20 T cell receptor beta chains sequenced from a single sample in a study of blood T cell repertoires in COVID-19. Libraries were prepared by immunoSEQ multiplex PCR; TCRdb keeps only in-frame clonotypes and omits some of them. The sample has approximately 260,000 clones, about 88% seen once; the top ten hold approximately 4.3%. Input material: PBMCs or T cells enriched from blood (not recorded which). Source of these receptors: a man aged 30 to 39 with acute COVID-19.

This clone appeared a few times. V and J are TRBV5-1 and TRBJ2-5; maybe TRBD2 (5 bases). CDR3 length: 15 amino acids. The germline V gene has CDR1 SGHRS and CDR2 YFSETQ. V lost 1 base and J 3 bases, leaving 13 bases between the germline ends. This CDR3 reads CASSLRGFGEETQYF. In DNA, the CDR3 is TGCGCCAGCAGCTTGAGAGGGTTCGGGGAAGAGACCCAGTACTTC.

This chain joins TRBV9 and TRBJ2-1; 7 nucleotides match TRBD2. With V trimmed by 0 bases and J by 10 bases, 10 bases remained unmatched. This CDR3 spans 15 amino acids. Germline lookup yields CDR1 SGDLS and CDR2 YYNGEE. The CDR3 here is CASSVVAGVSGEQFF. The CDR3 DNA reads TGTGCCAGCAGCGTAGTGGCGGGAGTTTCGGGCGAGCAGTTCTTC. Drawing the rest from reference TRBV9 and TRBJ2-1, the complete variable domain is DSGVTQTPKHLITATGQRVTLRCSPRSGDLSVYWYQQSLDQGLQFLIQYYNGEERAKGNILERFSAQQFPDLHSELNLSSLELGDSALYFCASSVVAGVSGEQFFGPGTRLTVL.

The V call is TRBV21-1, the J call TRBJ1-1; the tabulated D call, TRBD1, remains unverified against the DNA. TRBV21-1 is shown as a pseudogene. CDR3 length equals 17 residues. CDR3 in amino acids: CASSFEEDSNTNTEAFF. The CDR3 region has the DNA TGTGCCAGCAGCTTTGAGGAAGACAGCAACACGAACACTGAAGCTTTCTTT.

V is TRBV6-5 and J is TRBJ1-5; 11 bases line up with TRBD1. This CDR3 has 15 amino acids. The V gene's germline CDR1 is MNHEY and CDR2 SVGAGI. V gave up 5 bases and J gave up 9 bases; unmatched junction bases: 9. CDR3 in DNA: TGTGCCAGCAGTACGGACAGGGGGCCCTCCGCGCCCCAGCATTTT. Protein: CASSTDRGPSAPQHF.

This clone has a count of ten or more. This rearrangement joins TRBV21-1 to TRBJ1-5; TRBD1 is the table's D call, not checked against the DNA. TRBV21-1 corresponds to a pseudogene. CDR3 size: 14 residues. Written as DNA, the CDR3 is TGTGCCAGCAGCAAAGCCAGGGGCAATCAGCCCCAGCATTTT. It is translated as CASSKARGNQPQHF.

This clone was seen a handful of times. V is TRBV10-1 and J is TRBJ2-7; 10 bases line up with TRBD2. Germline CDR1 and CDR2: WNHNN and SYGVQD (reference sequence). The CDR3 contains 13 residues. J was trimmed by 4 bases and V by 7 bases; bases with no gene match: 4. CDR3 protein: CASNSGRGYEQYV. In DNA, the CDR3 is TGCGCCAGCAACAGCGGGAGGGGATACGAGCAGTACGTC.

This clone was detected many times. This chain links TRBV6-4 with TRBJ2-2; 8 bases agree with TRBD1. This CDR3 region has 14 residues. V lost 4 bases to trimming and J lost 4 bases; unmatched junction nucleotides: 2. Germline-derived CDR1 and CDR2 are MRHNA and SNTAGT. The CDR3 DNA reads TGTGCCAGCAGTGGGACAGGGAGCACCGGGGAGCTGTTTTTT. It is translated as CASSGTGSTGELFF.

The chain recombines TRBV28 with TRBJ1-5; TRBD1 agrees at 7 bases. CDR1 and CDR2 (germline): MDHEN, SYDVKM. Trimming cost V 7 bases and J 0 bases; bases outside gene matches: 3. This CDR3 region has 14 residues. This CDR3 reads CASITGVSNQPQHF. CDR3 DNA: TGTGCCAGCATAACAGGGGTTAGCAATCAGCCCCAGCATTTT.

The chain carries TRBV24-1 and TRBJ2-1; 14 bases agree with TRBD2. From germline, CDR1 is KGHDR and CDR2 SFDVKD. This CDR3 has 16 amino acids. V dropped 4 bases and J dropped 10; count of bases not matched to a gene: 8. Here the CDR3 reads CATSEAGLAGAGEQFF. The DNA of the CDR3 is TGTGCCACCAGTGAAGCGGGACTAGCGGGAGCTGGAGAGCAGTTCTTC.

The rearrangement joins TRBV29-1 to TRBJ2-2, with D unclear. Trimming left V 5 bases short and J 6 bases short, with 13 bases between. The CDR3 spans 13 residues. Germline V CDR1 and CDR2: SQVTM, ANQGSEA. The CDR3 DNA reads TGCAGCGTTTTTGAGGATAGATCCGGGGAGCTGTTTTTT. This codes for CSVFEDRSGELFF.

CDR3 protein: CASSPPPPSGDYNEQFF. In DNA, the CDR3 is TGTGCCAGCAGCCCTCCGCCCCCAAGCGGGGACTACAATGAGCAGTTCTTC. The chain links TRBV14 to TRBJ2-1, with 7 bases lining up with TRBD2. Germline V CDR1 and CDR2: SGHDN, FVKESK. Trimming removed 4 bases from V and 3 bases from J; junction bases left unmatched: 12. The CDR3 covers 17 residues.

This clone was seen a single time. CDR3: CASSCCGYNQPQHF. The CDR3 DNA is TGTGCCAGCAGTTGCTGCGGTTACAATCAGCCCCAGCATTTT. The V call is TRBV7-9, the J call TRBJ1-5; no clear D. This CDR3 spans 14 amino acids. Trimming shortened V by 6 bases and J by 3 bases, and 12 bases separated the two germline ends. Germline V lookup: CDR1 SEHNR, CDR2 FQNEAQ (reference sequence).

DNA for the CDR3: TGTGCCAGCACCCGACAGGCGGTGAACACTGAAGCTTTCTTT. It is translated as CASTRQAVNTEAFF. V usage is TRBV6-5 and J usage is TRBJ1-1; tentatively, D is TRBD1 (6 bases). Germline CDR1 MNHEY, CDR2 SVGAGI. The CDR3 sequence is 14 residues long. Between the trimmed V and J ends, which lost 7 bases and 0 bases, there was a span of 12 bases.

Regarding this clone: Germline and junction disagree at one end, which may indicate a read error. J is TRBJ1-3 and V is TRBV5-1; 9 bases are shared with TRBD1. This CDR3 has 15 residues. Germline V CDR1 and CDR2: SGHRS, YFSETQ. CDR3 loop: CASSSGTGLENTIYF. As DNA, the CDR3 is TGTGCCAGCAGCTCCGGGACAGGGTTGGAAAACACCATATATTTT.

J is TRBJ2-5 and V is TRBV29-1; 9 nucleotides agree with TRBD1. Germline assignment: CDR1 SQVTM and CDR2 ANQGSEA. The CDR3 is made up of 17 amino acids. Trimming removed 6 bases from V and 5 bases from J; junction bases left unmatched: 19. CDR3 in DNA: TGCAGCGTGAAGAAGGGACAGGGATTACAGCCTTGGGAGACCCAGTACTTC. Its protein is CSVKKGQGLQPWETQYF.

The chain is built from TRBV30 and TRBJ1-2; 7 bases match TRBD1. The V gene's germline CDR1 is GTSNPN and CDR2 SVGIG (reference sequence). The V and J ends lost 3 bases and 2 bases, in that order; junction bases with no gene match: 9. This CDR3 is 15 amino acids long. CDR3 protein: CAWSHGDSLNYGYTF. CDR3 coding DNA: TGTGCCTGGAGCCATGGGGACAGCCTCAACTATGGCTACACCTTC.

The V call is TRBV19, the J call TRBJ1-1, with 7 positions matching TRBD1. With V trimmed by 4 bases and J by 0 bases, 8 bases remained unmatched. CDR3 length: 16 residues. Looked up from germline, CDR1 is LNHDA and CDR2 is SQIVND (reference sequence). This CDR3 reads CASSTQNRGMNTEAFF. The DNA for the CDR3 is TGTGCCAGTAGTACCCAAAACAGGGGCATGAACACTGAAGCTTTCTTT.

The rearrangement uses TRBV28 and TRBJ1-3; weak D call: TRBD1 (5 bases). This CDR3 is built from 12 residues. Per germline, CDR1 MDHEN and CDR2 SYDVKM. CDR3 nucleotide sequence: TGTGCTGTAGACAGCTCTGGAAACACCATATATTTT. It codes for CAVDSSGNTIYF.

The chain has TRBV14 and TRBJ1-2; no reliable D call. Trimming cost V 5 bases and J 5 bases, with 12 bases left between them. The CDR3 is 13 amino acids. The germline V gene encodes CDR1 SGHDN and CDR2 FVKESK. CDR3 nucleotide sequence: TGTGCCAGCAGCTATCGGGAAGGGTATGGCTACACCTTC. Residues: CASSYREGYGYTF.

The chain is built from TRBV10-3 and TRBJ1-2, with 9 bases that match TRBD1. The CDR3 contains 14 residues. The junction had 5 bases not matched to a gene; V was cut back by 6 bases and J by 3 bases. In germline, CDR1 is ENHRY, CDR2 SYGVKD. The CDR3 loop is CAISPGQGYYGYTF. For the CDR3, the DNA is TGTGCCATCAGCCCGGGACAGGGTTACTATGGCTACACCTTC.